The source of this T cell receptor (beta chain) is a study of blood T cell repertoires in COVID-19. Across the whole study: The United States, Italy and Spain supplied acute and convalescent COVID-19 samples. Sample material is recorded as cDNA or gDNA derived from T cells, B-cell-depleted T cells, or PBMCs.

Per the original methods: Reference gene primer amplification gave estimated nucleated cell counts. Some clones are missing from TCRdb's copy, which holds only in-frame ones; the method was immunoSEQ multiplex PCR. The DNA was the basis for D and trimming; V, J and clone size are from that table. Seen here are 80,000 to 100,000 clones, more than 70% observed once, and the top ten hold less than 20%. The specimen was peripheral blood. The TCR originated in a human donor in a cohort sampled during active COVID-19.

CDR3 in DNA: TGTGCCAGCAGACCGGGGGGGACACTCACTGAAGCTTTCTTT. Amino acid sequence: CASRPGGTLTEAFF. The genes are TRBV5-6 and TRBJ1-1, with TRBD1 as a possible D gene (6 bases). V was shortened by 5 bases and J by 4 bases, with 15 bases between the two germline ends. This CDR3 contains 14 residues. The germline V gene encodes CDR1 SGHDT and CDR2 YYEEEE.